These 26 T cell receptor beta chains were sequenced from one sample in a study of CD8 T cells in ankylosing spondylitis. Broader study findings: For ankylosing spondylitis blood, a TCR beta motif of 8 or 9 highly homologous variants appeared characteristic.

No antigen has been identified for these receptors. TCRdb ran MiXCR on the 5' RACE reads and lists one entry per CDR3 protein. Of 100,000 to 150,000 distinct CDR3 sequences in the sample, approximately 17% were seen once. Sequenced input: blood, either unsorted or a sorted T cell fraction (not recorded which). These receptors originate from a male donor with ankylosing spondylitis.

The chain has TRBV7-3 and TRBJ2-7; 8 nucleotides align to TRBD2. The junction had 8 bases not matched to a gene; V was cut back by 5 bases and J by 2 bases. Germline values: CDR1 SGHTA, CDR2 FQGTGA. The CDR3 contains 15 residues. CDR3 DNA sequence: TGTGCCAGCAGCAAGATAGCGGGACCACCCTACGAGCAGTACTTC. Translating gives CASSKIAGPPYEQYF.

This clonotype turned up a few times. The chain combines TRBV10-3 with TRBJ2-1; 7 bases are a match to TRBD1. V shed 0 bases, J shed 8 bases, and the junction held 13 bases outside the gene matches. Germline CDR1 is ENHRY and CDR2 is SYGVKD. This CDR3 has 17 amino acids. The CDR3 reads CAISESLGQSKEDEQFF. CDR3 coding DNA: TGTGCCATCAGTGAGTCGTTGGGACAGTCTAAGGAGGATGAGCAGTTCTTC.

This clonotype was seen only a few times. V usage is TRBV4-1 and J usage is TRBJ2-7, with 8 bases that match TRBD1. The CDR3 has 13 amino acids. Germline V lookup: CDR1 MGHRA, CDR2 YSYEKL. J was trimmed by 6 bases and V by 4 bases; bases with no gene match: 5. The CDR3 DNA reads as TGCGCCAGCAGCCGAGGACAGGGTGGCGAGCAGTACTTC. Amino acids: CASSRGQGGEQYF.

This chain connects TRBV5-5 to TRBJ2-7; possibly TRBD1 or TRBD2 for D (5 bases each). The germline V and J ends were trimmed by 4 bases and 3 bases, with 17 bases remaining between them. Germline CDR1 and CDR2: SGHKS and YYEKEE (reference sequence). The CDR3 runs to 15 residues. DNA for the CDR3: TGTGCCAGCAGCCCGAACGTGGGGACCGTCTACGAGCAGTACTTC. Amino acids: CASSPNVGTVYEQYF.

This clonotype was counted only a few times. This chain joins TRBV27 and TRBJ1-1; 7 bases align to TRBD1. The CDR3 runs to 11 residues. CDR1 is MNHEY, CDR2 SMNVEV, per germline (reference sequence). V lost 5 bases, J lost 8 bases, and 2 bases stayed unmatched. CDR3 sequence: CASSTGQEAFF. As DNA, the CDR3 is TGTGCCAGCAGTACGGGACAGGAAGCTTTCTTT.

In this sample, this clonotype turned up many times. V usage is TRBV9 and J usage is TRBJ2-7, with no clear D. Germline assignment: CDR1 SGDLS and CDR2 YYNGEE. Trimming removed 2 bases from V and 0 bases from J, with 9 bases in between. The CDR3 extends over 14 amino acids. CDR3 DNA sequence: TGTGCCAGCAGCGTGGAGCCGGGCTCCTACGAGCAGTACTTC. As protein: CASSVEPGSYEQYF.

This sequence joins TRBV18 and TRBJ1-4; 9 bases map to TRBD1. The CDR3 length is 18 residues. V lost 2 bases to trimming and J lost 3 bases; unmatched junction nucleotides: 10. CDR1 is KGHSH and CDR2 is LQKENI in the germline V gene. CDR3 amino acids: CASSPFPGQGPSNEKLFF. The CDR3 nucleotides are TGTGCCAGCTCACCATTTCCGGGACAGGGTCCTTCTAATGAAAAACTGTTTTTT.

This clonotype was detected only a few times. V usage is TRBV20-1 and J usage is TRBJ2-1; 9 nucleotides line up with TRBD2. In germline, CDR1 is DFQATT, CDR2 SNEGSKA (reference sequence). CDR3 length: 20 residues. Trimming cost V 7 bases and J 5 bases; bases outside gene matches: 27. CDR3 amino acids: CSVITSSGSAWIRKNNEQFF. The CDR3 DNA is TGCAGTGTCATTACAAGTAGCGGGAGCGCGTGGATACGGAAAAACAATGAGCAGTTCTTC.

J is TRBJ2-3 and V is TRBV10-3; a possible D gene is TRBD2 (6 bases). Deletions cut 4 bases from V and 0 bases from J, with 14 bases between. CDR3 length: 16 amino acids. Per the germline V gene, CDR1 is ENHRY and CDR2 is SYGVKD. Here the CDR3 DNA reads TGTGCCATCAGTGGTACTGCGGGGTCTAGCACAGATACGCAGTATTTT. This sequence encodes CAISGTAGSSTDTQYF.

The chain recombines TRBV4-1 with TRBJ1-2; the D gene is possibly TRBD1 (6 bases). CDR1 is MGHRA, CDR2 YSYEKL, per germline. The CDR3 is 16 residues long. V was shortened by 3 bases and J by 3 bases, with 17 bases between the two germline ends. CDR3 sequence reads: CASSHPNAGGDYGYTF. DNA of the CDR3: TGCGCCAGCAGCCACCCGAACGCGGGGGGCGACTATGGCTACACCTTC.

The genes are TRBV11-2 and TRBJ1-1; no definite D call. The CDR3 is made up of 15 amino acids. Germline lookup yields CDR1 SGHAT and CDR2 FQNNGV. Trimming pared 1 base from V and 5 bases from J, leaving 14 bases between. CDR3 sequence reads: CASSLVYKGWTEAFF. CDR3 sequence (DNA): TGTGCCAGCAGCTTAGTTTATAAGGGTTGGACTGAAGCTTTCTTT.

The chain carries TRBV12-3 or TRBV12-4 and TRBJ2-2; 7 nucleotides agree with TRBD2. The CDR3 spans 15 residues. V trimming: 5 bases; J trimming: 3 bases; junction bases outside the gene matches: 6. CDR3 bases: TGTGCCAGCAGTCCGCTGGGGGGGTACACCGGGGAGCTGTTTTTT. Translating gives CASSPLGGYTGELFF.

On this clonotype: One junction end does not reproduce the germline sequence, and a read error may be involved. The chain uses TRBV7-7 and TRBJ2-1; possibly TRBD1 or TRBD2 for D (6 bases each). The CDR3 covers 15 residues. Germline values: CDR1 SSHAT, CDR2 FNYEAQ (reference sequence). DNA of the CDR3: TGTGCTAGCAGCTTAGCGGACAGAAGCTACAATGAGCAGTTCTTC. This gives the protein CASSLADRSYNEQFF.

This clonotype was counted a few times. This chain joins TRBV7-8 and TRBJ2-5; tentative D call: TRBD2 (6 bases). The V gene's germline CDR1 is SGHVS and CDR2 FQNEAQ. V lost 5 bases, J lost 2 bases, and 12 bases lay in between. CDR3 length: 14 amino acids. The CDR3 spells CASSDRLEQETQYF. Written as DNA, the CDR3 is TGTGCCAGCAGCGACCGACTAGAACAAGAGACCCAGTACTTC.

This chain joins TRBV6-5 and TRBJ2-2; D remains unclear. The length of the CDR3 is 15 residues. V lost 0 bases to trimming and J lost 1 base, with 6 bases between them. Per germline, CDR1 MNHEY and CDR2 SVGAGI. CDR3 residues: CASSYSTLNTGELFF. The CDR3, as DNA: TGTGCCAGCAGTTACTCGACATTGAACACCGGGGAGCTGTTTTTT.

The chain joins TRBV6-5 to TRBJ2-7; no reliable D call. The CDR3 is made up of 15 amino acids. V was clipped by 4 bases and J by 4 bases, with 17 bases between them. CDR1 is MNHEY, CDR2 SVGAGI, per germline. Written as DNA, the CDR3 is TGTGCCAGCAGTTCCCCGAGAGACAATCGATACGAGCAGTACTTC. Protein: CASSSPRDNRYEQYF.

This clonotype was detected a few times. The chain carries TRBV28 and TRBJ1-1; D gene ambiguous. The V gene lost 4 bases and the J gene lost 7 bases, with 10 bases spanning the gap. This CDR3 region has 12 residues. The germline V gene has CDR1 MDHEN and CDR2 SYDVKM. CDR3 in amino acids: CASSSRVGEAFF. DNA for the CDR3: TGTGCCAGCAGTTCTCGAGTGGGTGAAGCTTTCTTT.

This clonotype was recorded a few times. CDR3 nucleotide sequence: TGTGCCATCAGTGAGTCGGGCAGGGGGATACAAGAGACCCAGTACTTC. It yields the protein CAISESGRGIQETQYF. This chain joins TRBV10-3 and TRBJ2-5; 7 bases map to TRBD1. The germline V gene has CDR1 ENHRY and CDR2 SYGVKD. The V gene end was trimmed by 0 bases and the J gene end by 2 bases; junction bases not matched to a gene: 6. This CDR3 region has 16 residues.

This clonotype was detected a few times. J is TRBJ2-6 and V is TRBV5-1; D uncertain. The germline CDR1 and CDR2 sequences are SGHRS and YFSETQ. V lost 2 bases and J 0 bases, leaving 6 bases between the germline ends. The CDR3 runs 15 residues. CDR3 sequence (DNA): TGCGCCAGCAGCTTCGGCTACTCTGGGGCCAACGTCCTGACTTTC. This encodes CASSFGYSGANVLTF. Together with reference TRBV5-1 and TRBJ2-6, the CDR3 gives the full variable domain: KAGVTQTPRYLIKTRGQQVTLSCSPISGHRSVSWYQQTPGQGLQFLFEYFSETQRNKGNFPGRFSGRQFSNSRSEMNVSTLELGDSALYLCASSFGYSGANVLTFGAGSRLTVL.

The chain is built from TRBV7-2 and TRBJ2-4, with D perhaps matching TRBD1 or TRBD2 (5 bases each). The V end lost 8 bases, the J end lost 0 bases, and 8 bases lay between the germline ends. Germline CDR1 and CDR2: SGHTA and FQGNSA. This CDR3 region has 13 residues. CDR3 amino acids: CASGGVAKNIQYF. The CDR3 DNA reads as TGTGCCAGCGGGGGAGTAGCCAAAAACATTCAGTACTTC.

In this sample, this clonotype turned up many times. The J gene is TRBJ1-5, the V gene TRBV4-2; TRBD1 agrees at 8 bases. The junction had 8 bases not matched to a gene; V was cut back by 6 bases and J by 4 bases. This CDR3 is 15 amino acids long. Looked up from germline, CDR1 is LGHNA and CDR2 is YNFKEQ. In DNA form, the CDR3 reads TGTGCCAGCAGACCGGACAGGGACCCAAATCAGCCCCAGCATTTT. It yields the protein CASRPDRDPNQPQHF.

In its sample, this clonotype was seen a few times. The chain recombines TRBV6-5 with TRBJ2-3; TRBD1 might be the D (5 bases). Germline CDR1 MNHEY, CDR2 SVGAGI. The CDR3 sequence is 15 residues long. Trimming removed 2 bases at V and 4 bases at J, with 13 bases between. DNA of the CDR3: TGTGCCAGCAGTTACGTGCAGGGCATCGCAGATACGCAGTATTTT. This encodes CASSYVQGIADTQYF.

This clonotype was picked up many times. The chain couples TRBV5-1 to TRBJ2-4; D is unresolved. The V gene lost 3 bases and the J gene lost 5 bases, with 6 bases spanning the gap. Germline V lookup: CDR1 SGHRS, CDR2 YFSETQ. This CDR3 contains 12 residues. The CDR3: CASSSTENIQYF. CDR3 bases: TGCGCCAGCAGCTCGACGGAAAACATTCAGTACTTC.

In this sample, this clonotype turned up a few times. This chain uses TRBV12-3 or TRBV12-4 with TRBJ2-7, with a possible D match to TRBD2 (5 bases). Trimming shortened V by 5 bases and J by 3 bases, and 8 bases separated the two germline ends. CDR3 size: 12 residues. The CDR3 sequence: CASSRGNYEQYF. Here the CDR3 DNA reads TGTGCCAGCAGTCGAGGGAACTACGAGCAGTACTTC.

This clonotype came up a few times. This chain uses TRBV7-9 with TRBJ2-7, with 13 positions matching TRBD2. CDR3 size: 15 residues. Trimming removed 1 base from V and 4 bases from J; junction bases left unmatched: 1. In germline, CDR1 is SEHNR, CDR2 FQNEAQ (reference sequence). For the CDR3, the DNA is TGTGCCAGCAGCTTAGTGACTAGCGGGAGGTACGAGCAGTACTTC. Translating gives CASSLVTSGRYEQYF. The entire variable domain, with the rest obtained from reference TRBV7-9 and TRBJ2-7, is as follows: DTGVSQNPRHKITKRGQNVTFRCDPISEHNRLYWYRQTLGQGPEFLTYFQNEAQLEKSRLLSDRFSAERPKGSFSTLEIQRTEQGDSAMYLCASSLVTSGRYEQYFGPGTRLTVT.

The CDR3 region is CASGRMVSEQFF. The CDR3 nucleotides are TGTGCCAGCGGGCGAATGGTCTCTGAGCAGTTCTTC. J is TRBJ2-1 and V is TRBV12-3 or TRBV12-4; no firm D call. Between the trimmed V and J ends, which lost 8 bases and 9 bases, there was a span of 14 bases. This CDR3 is built from 12 residues.